This TCR beta chain was documented in a study of T cell responses to AZD1222 COVID-19 vaccine. TCRdb's table, derived via immunoSEQ multiplex PCR, lists solely in-frame clones and lacks some. Of 120,000 or so clones listed, 70% to 85% are singletons. Points from the study as a whole: Donor demographics were predominantly white British with a female majority; clonal diversity may be underestimated.

Looked up from germline, CDR1 is LGHNA and CDR2 is YSLEER. The CDR3 is made up of 15 amino acids. V was pared by 0 bases and J by 4 bases, with 10 bases between. Concerning this clone itself: Its antigen is unidentified.

The sample was peripheral blood, taken 28 days after the second AZD1222 dose. V is TRBV4-3 and J is TRBJ2-1; D call uncertain. This TCR came from an adult who received the AZD1222 COVID-19 vaccine. This chain's CDR3 is CASSQDVAVYNEQFF. The CDR3 DNA reads TGCGCCAGCAGCCAAGACGTCGCGGTTTACAATGAGCAGTTCTTC.